This TCR beta chain was retrieved from a study of Ad26.COV2.S vaccination and SARS-CoV-2 variants. Study-wide results and caveats: Vaccine recipients had higher spike-specific TCR breadth than placebo recipients.

As regards this clone: The antigen remains unidentified.

Germline values: CDR1 MGHRA, CDR2 YSYEKL. CDR3 length equals 17 residues. V lost 4 bases and J lost 4; bases outside the gene matches: 15. Some clones are missing from TCRdb's copy, which holds only in-frame ones; the method was immunoSEQ multiplex PCR. The table records about 680,000 clones, 89% of them present only once. Treatment: around 19 received Ad26.COV2.S at low or high dose, single or two shots; about 5 received placebo; per-sample allocation not given. Day 63 following the first vaccine or placebo injection was when the samples were taken. Sample: peripheral blood, taken in a trial of Ad26.COV2.S vaccine versus placebo. The chain has TRBV4-1 and TRBJ1-1; 7 nucleotides align to TRBD1. The origin of this receptor is a person between 18 and 60 years old who received the Ad26.COV2.S COVID-19 vaccine or a placebo. CDR3 protein: CASSPPTRQGRFTEAFF. In DNA form, the CDR3 reads TGCGCCAGCAGCCCTCCCACCCGACAGGGTCGATTCACTGAAGCTTTCTTT.